A single sample gave rise to the 7 T cell receptor beta chains below, sequenced in a study of CD8+ T cells in alopecia areata. After isolation, RNA underwent reverse transcription to generate cDNA as the sequencing template. Clones were read by immunoSEQ multiplex PCR, and TCRdb kept only the in-frame ones, dropping some. The sample lists some 150,000 clones; around 50% were seen once. The material was CD8+ T cells sorted from blood, obtained at week 0. These receptors all stem from a human donor with alopecia areata.

The chain uses TRBV5-6 and TRBJ2-1; D remains unclear. Between the trimmed V and J ends, which lost 1 base and 10 bases, there was a span of 6 bases. The CDR3 covers 11 residues. Germline assignment: CDR1 SGHDT and CDR2 YYEEEE. CDR3 sequence reads: CASSLLFEQFF. The CDR3, as DNA: TGTGCCAGCAGCTTGTTGTTCGAGCAGTTCTTC.

V is TRBV5-4 and J is TRBJ2-1, with D hard to call. Germline assignment: CDR1 SGHNT and CDR2 YYREEE (reference sequence). With 0 bases removed from V and 6 bases from J, the gap between germline ends came to 4 bases. The CDR3 runs 12 residues. The CDR3 nucleotides are TGTGCCAGCAGCTTGGAATTCAATGAGCAGTTCTTC. Translating it yields CASSLEFNEQFF. Combining the CDR3 with reference TRBV5-4 and TRBJ2-1 gives the whole variable domain ETGVTQSPTHLIKTRGQQVTLRCSSQSGHNTVSWYQQALGQGPQFIFQYYREEENGRGNFPPRFSGLQFPNYSSELNVNALELDDSALYLCASSLEFNEQFFGPGTRLTVL.

J is TRBJ1-4 and V is TRBV2; possible D gene TRBD1, 6 bases. This CDR3 is built from 14 residues. Germline lookup yields CDR1 SNHLY and CDR2 FYNNEI. V was trimmed by 3 bases and J by 8 bases, leaving 13 bases between them. CDR3 protein: CASSDTGMREKLFF. In DNA, the CDR3 is TGTGCCAGCAGTGATACAGGGATGCGCGAAAAACTGTTTTTT.

The DNA of the CDR3 is TGTGCCAGCAGCTTAAAGACAGGGAGCCATCAGCCCCAGCATTTT. This encodes CASSLKTGSHQPQHF. The rearrangement links TRBV7-6 to TRBJ1-5; 7 bases match TRBD1. CDR3 length: 15 residues. The junction had 6 bases not matched to a gene; V was cut back by 2 bases and J by 5 bases. Germline values: CDR1 SGHVS, CDR2 FNYEAQ.

The V and J genes are TRBV15 and TRBJ2-6; D remains unclear. CDR1 is LNHNV and CDR2 is YYDKDF in the germline V gene (reference sequence). The V end was cut by 4 bases, the J end by 0 bases, with 7 bases between. This CDR3 spans 15 amino acids. CDR3 in amino acids: CATSTNPSGANVLTF. The CDR3 nucleotides read TGTGCCACCAGCACCAACCCCTCTGGGGCCAACGTCCTGACTTTC.

This clone was seen a few times. The chain combines TRBV21-1 with TRBJ1-3; TRBD1, as called in the table, went unchecked against the DNA. TRBV21-1 is deemed a pseudogene. CDR3 length: 15 amino acids. CDR3 residues: CASSKRTGYGNTIYF. The CDR3 DNA reads as TGTGCCAGCAGCAAACGGACAGGGTATGGAAACACCATATATTTT.

The chain carries TRBV12-5 and TRBJ1-1; the D is unclear. Germline CDR1 reads LGHNT; CDR2 reads FRNRAP. Trimming left V 1 base short and J 3 bases short, with 9 bases between. The CDR3 totals 14 residues. The chain's CDR3 is CASGLAQLYTEAFF. For the CDR3, the DNA is TGTGCTAGTGGTTTGGCCCAGCTTTACACTGAAGCTTTCTTT.